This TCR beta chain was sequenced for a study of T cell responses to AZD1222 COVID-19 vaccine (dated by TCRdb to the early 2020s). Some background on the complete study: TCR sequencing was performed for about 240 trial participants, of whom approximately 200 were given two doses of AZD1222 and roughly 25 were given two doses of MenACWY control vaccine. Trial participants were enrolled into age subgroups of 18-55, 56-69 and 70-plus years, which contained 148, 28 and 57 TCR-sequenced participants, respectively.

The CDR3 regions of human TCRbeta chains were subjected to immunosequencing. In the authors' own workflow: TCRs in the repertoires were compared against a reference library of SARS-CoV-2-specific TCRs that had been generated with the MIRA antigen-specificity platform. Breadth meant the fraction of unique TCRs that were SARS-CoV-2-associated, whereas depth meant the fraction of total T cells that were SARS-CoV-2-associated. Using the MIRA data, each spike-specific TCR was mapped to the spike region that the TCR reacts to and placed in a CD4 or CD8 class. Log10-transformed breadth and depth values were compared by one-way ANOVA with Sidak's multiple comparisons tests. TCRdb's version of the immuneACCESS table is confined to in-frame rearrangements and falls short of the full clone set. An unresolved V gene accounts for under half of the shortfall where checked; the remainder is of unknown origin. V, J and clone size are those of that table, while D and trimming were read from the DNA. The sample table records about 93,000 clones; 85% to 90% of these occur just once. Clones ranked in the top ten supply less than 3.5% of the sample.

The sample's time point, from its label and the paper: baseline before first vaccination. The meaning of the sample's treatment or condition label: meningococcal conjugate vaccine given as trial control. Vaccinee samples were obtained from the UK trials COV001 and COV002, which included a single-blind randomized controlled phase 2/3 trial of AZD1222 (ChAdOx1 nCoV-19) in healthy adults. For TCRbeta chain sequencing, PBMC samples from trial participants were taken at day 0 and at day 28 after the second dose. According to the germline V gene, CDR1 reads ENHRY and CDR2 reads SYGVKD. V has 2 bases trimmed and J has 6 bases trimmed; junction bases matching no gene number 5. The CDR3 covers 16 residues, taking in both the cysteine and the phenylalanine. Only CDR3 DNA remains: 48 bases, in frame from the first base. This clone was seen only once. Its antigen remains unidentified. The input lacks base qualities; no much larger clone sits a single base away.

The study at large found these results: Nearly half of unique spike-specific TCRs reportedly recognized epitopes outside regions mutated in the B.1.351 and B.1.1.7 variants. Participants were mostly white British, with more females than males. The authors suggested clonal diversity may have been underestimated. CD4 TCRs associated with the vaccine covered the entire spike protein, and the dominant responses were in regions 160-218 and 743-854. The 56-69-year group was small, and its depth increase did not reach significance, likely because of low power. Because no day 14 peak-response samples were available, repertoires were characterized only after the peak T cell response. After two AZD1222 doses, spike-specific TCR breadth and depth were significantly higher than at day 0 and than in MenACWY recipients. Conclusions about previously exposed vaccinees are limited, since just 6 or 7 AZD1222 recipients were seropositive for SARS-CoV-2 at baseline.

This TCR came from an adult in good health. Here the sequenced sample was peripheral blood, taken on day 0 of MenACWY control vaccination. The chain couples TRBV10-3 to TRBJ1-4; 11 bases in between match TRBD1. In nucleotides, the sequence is TGTGCCATCAGTGAGAGGGGGACAGGGGGTTATGAAAAACTGTTTTTT. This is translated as CAISERGTGGYEKLFF.